This T cell receptor beta chain originates from a study of OX40 agonist ivuxolimab in advanced cancers. As for the study in general: Of mixed ages from about 20 to 80 and averaging around 60 years, the group was about 80% male. Enrollees could have had prior anti-PD-1, anti-PD-L1 or anti-CTLA-4 therapy, which more than 30% had received.

Assay used: immunoSEQ multiplex PCR; TCRdb lists only in-frame clones, some missing. The sample holds approximately 65,000 clones; approximately 89% are singletons and the top ten take approximately 1.1%. The CDR3 is made up of 13 amino acids. Germline V CDR1 and CDR2: MNHEY, SVGAGI. V lost 7 bases and J 7 bases, leaving 17 bases between the germline ends. Worth noting for this clone: Its specificity is not known.

Study-wide points: Undetermined was the antigen specificity of the expanded peripheral T cells. By week 6 at 0.1 to 3.0 mg/kg, blood CD4+ and CD8+ T cells had expanded clonally.

The source is an adult with an advanced solid tumor such as melanoma, head and neck, liver or kidney cancer. Sequenced here: CD4+ or CD8+ T cells sorted from blood, sampled in a trial of the OX40 agonist ivuxolimab. The chain is built from TRBV6-5 and TRBJ2-7; D is unresolved. In DNA form, the CDR3 reads TGTGCCAGCAACCCTTCCTCGGACCGTGAGCAGTACTTC. Protein product: CASNPSSDREQYF.